This TCR beta chain comes out of a study of blood T cell repertoires in COVID-19. On the study more broadly: PBMCs, B-cell-depleted T cells, or T cells were the source of the cDNA or gDNA that made up the material.

The table came from immunoSEQ multiplex PCR; TCRdb's copy has only in-frame clones and leaves some out. Among under 110,000 clones listed, roughly 85% were seen once. The V end lost 1 base, the J end lost 9 bases, and 10 bases lay between the germline ends. The germline CDR1 and CDR2 sequences are SEHNR and FQNEAQ (reference sequence). CDR3 length: 13 residues. The chain carries TRBV7-9 and TRBJ1-3; no definite D call. Material for sequencing was peripheral blood. The receptor's source is a woman between 70 and 85 years old with active or convalescent COVID-19. The CDR3 nucleotides are TGTGCCAGCAGCTTAGATAACGAGGGCACCATATATTTT. This translates into CASSLDNEGTIYF.